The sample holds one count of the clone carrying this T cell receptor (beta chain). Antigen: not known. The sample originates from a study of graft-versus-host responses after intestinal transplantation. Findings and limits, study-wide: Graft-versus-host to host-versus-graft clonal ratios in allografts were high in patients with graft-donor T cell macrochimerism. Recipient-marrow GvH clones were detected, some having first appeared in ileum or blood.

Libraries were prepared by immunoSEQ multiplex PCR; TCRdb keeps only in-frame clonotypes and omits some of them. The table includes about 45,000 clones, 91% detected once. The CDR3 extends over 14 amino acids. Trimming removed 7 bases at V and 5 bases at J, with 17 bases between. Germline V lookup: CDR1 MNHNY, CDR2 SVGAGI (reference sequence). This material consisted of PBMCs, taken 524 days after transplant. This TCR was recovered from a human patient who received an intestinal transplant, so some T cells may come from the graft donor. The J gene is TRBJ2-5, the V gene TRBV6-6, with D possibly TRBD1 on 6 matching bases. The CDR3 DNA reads TGTGCCAGCACCGAACAGGGTCATCGGGAGACCCAGTACTTC. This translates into CASTEQGHRETQYF.